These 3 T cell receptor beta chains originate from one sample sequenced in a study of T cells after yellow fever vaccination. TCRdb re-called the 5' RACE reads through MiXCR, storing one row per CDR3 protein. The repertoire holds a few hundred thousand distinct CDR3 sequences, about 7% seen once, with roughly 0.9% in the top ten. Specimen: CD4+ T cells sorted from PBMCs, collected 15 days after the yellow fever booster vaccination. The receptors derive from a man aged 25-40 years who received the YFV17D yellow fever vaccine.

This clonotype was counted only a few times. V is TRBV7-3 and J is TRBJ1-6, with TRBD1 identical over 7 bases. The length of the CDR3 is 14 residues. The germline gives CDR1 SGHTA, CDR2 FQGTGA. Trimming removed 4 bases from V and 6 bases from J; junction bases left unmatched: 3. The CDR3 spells CASSSTGRNSPLHF. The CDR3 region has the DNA TGTGCCAGCAGCTCGACAGGGCGTAATTCACCCCTCCACTTT.

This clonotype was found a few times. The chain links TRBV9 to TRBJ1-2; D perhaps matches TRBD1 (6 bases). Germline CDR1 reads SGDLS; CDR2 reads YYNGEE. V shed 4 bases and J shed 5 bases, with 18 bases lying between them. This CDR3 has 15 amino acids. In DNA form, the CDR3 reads TGTGCCAGCAGCAAAGAAACAGGGTTCTTGTATGGCTACACCTTC. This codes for CASSKETGFLYGYTF.

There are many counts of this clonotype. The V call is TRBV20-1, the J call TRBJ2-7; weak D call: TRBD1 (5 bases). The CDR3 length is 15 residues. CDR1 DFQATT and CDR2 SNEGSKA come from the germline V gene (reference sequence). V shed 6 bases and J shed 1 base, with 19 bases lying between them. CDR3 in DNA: TGCAGTGCCTACCGCGAGACGACAGCTTCCTACGAGCAGTACTTC. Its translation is CSAYRETTASYEQYF.